This TCR beta chain was found in a study of cytomegalovirus exposure and HLA in healthy donors. Study results and caveats: It was confirmed in vitro that a few of the CMV-associated chains were specific for CMV antigens.

This clone was seen once. Its specificity is not known. 60 Vbeta and 13 Jbeta primers were used in PCR. Generated by immunoSEQ multiplex PCR, the TCRdb table keeps only in-frame clones and is missing some. The top ten hold approximately 10% of the sample, which has 210,000 or so clones, roughly four fifths seen once. Per germline, CDR1 SGHTA and CDR2 FQGNSA. The V and J ends lost 2 bases and 6 bases, in that order; junction bases with no gene match: 4. The CDR3 runs 14 residues. V usage is TRBV7-2 and J usage is TRBJ2-3; 8 bases map to TRBD1. The TCR comes from a woman aged 45-65 years in good health and CMV-seropositive. Sequenced: PBMCs. The CDR3 loop reads CASSLQGAGDTQYF. Here the CDR3 DNA reads TGTGCCAGCAGCTTACAGGGGGCGGGTGATACGCAGTATTTT.